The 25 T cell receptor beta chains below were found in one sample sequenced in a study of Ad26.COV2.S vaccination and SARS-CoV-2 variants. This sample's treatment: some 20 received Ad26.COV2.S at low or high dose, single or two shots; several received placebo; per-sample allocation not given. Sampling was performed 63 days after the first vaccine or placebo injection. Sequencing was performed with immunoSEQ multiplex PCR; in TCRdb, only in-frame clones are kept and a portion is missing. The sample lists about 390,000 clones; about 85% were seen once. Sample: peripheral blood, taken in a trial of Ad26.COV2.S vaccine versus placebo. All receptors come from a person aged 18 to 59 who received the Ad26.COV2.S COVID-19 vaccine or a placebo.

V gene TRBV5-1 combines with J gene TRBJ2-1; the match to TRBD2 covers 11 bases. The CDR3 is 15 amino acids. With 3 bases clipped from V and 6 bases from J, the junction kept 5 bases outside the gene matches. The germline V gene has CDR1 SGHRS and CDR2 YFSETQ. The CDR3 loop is CASSYSGGDFNEQFF. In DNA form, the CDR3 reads TGCGCCAGCAGCTATAGCGGGGGGGATTTCAATGAGCAGTTCTTC.

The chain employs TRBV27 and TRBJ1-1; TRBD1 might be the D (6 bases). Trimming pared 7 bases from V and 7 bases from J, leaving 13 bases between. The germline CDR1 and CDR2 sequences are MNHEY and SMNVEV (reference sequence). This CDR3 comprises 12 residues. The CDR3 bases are TGTGCCAGCACCAACCAGGGGTTTGAAGCTTTCTTT. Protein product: CASTNQGFEAFF.

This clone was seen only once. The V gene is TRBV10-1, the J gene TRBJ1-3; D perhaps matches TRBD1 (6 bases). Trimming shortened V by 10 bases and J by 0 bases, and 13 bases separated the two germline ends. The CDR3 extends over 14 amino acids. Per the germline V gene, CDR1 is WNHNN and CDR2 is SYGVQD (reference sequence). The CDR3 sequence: CAKQDRSSGNTIYF. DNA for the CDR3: TGCGCCAAACAGGACAGAAGCTCTGGAAACACCATATATTTT.

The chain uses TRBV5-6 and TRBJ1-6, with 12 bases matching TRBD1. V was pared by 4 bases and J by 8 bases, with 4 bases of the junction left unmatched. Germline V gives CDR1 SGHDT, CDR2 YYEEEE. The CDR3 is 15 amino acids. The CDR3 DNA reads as TGTGCCAGCAGCGAAGGGGACAGGGGGCATTCACCCCTCCACTTT. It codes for CASSEGDRGHSPLHF. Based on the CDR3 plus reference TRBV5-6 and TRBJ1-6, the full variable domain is DAGVTQSPTHLIKTRGQQVTLRCSPKSGHDTVSWYQQALGQGPQFIFQYYEEEERQRGNFPDRFSGHQFPNYSSELNVNALLLGDSALYLCASSEGDRGHSPLHFGNGTRLTVT.

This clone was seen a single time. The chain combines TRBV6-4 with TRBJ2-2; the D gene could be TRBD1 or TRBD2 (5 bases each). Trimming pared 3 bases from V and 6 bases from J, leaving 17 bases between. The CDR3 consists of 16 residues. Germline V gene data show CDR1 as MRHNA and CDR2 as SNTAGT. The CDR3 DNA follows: TGTGCCAGCAGTGAGCGGATAGGGGAGCCCCCCGGGGAGCTGTTTTTT. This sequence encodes CASSERIGEPPGELFF.

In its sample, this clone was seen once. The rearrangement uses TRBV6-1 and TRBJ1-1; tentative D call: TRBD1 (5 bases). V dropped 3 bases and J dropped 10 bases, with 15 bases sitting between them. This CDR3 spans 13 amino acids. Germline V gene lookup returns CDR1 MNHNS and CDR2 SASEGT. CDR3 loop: CASSDPGDQGAFF. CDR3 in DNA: TGTGCCAGCAGTGATCCGGGAGACCAGGGAGCTTTCTTT.

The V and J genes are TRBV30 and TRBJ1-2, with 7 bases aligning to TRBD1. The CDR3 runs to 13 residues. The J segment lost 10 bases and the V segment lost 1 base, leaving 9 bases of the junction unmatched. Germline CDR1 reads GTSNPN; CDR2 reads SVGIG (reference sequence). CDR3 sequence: CAWSAGQYDLYTF. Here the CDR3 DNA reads TGTGCCTGGAGTGCGGGACAGTACGACCTCTACACCTTC.

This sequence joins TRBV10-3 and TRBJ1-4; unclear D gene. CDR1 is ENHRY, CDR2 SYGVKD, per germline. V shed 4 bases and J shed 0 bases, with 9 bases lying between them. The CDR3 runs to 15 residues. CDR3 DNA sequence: TGTGCCATCAGTGTATCGGCAGCAACTAATGAAAAACTGTTTTTT. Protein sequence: CAISVSAATNEKLFF.

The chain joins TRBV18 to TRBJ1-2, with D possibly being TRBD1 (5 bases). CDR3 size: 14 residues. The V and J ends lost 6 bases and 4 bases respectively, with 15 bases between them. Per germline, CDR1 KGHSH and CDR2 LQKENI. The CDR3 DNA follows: TGTGCCAGCTCGCCCTCGGGGACCGTCTATGGCTACACCTTC. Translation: CASSPSGTVYGYTF. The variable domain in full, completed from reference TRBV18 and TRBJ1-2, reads NAGVMQNPRHLVRRRGQEARLRCSPMKGHSHVYWYRQLPEEGLKFMVYLQKENIIDESGMPKERFSAEFPKEGPSILRIQQVVRGDSAAYFCASSPSGTVYGYTFGSGTRLTVV.

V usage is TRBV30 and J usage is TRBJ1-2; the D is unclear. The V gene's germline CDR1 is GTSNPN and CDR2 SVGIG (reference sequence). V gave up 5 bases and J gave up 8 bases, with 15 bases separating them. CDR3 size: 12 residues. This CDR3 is CAWATILVGYTF. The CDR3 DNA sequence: TGTGCCTGGGCAACGATTCTGGTCGGCTACACCTTC.

CDR3 DNA sequence: TGCGCCAGCACCCCCCAGCCCAATTCACCCCTCCACTTT. This translates into CASTPQPNSPLHF. V gene TRBV5-1 combines with J gene TRBJ1-6; no clear D gene. The CDR3 length is 13 residues. Per the germline V gene, CDR1 is SGHRS and CDR2 is YFSETQ. The ends were cut back, 6 bases at V and 7 bases at J, with 11 bases in the middle.

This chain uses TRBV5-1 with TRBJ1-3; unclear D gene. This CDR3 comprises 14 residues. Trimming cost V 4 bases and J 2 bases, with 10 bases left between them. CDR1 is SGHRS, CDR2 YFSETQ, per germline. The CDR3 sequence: CASSPNIAGNTIYF. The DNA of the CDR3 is TGCGCCAGCAGCCCAAACATAGCTGGAAACACCATATATTTT.

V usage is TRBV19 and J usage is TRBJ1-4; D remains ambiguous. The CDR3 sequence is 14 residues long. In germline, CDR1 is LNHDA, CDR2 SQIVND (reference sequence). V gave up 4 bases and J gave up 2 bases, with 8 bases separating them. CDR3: CASSTEGTNEKLFF. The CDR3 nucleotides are TGTGCCAGTAGTACGGAGGGCACTAATGAAAAACTGTTTTTT.

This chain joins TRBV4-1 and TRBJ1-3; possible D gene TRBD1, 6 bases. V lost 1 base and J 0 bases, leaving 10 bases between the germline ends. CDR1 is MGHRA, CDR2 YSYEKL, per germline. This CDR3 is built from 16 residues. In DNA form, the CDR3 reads TGCGCCAGCAGCCAAGCTGACAGGAGCTCTGGAAACACCATATATTTT. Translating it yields CASSQADRSSGNTIYF.

The CDR3 is CASSLFLPPATEAFF. In nucleotides, the CDR3 is TGCGCCAGCAGCTTATTTCTTCCACCGGCAACTGAAGCTTTCTTT. The chain carries TRBV5-1 and TRBJ1-1; D not resolved. The germline gives CDR1 SGHRS, CDR2 YFSETQ. The CDR3 length is 15 residues. V was cut by 2 bases and J by 5 bases, with 16 bases left in between.

DNA for the CDR3: TGTGCCTGGAGTGTTGGGACAGGGCATGGCTACACCTTC. As protein: CAWSVGTGHGYTF. V gene TRBV30 combines with J gene TRBJ1-2, with 9 bases that match TRBD1. This CDR3 comprises 13 residues. Germline V gene sequence: CDR1 GTSNPN, CDR2 SVGIG (reference sequence). Germline trimming cut 0 bases from V and 6 bases from J; bases unmatched to any gene: 2.

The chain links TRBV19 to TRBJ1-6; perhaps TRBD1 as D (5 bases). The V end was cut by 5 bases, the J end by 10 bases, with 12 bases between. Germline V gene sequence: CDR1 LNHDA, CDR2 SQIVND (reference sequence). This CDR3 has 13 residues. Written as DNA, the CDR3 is TGTGCCAGTAGTCCTGCGGAGGGGTCACCCCTCCACTTT. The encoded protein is CASSPAEGSPLHF.

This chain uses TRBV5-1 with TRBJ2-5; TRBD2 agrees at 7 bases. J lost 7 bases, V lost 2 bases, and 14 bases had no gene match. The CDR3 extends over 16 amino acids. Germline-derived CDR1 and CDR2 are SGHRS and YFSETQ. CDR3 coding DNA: TGCGCCAGCAGCTTCCCTCAGCGGGACCCGCGAGGGACCCAGTACTTC. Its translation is CASSFPQRDPRGTQYF. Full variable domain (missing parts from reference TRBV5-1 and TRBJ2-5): KAGVTQTPRYLIKTRGQQVTLSCSPISGHRSVSWYQQTPGQGLQFLFEYFSETQRNKGNFPGRFSGRQFSNSRSEMNVSTLELGDSALYLCASSFPQRDPRGTQYFGPGTRLLVL.

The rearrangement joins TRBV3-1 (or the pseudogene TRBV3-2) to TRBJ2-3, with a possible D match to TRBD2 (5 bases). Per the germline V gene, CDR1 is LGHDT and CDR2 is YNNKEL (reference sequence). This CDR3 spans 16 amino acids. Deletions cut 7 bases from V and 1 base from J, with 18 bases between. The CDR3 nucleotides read TGTGCCAGCACCCGGAATGCGGGTGCGGGCACAGATACGCAGTATTTT. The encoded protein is CASTRNAGAGTDTQYF.

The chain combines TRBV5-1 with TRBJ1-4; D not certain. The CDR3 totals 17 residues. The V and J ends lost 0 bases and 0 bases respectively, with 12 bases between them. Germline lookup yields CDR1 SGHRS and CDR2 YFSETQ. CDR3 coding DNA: TGCGCCAGCAGCTTGGACCCGAGGTCGGCAACTAATGAAAAACTGTTTTTT. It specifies CASSLDPRSATNEKLFF.

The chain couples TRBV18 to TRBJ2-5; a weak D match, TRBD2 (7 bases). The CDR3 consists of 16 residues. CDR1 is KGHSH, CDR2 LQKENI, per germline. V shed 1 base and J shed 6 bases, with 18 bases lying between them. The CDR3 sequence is CASSPLTRGGGKTQYF. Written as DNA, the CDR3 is TGTGCCAGCTCACCACTCACGAGAGGGGGGGGCAAGACCCAGTACTTC.

In DNA, the CDR3 is TGCAGTGCTAGTAGGCCAGGGGGGCTCAATCAGCCCCAGCATTTT. This sequence encodes CSASRPGGLNQPQHF. The rearrangement links TRBV20-1 to TRBJ1-5; TRBD1 aligns across 7 bases. The CDR3 spans 15 residues. Losses at the gene ends were 3 bases for V and 3 bases for J; bases not matched to a gene: 8. The germline gives CDR1 DFQATT, CDR2 SNEGSKA (reference sequence).

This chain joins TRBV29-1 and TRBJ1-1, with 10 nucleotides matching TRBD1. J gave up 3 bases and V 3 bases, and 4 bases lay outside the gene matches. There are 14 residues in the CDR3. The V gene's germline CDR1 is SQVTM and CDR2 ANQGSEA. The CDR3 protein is CSVDAGQGDTEAFF. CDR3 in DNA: TGCAGCGTTGACGCCGGACAGGGGGACACTGAAGCTTTCTTT.

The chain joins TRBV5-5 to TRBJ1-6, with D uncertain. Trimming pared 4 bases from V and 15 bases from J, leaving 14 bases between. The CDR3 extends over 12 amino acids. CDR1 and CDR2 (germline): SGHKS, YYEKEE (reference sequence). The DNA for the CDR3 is TGTGCCAGCAGCCCCCTGGTCGGAGTCCTCCACTTT. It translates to CASSPLVGVLHF.

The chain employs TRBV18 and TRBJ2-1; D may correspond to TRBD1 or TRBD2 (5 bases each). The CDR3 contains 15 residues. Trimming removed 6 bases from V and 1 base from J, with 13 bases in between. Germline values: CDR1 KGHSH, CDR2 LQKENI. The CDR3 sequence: CASSQGRGSYNEQFF. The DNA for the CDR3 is TGTGCCAGCTCCCAGGGTCGGGGTTCCTACAATGAGCAGTTCTTC.